Shown below are 31 T cell receptor beta chains from a single sample sequenced in a study of T cells in localized non-small cell lung cancer. Profiling relied on immunoSEQ multiplex PCR, and the TCRdb table lists in-frame clones only, not all of them. The sample contains over 15,000 clones, about nine tenths of which appear only once. The specimen was peripheral blood, collected before any cancer treatment. The receptors come from an older female donor with stage III squamous cell lung carcinoma.

This clone was recorded only once. The V and J genes are TRBV6-5 and TRBJ2-7, with 9 bases matching TRBD2. The ends lost 8 bases at V and 3 bases at J; junction bases unmatched: 11. Germline assignment: CDR1 MNHEY and CDR2 SVGAGI. This CDR3 comprises 15 residues. CDR3 sequence: CASVKGAGGVYEQYF. In DNA, the CDR3 is TGTGCCAGCGTCAAAGGAGCGGGGGGAGTCTACGAGCAGTACTTC.

This clone was recorded a few times. This chain connects TRBV7-9 to TRBJ1-1, with D unresolved. CDR1 is SEHNR, CDR2 FQNEAQ, per germline (reference sequence). The V end lost 5 bases, the J end lost 0 bases, and 4 bases lay between the germline ends. The CDR3 is 12 residues long. CDR3 DNA sequence: TGTGCCAGCAGCCTGGTGAACACTGAAGCTTTCTTT. It encodes CASSLVNTEAFF.

V usage is TRBV14 and J usage is TRBJ1-5; 7 bases are a match to TRBD1. CDR3 size: 15 residues. Trimming cost V 7 bases and J 7 bases; bases outside gene matches: 13. CDR1 SGHDN and CDR2 FVKESK come from the germline V gene. The CDR3 is CASTPDMQGDQPQHF. CDR3 sequence (DNA): TGTGCCAGCACCCCAGATATGCAGGGGGACCAGCCCCAGCATTTT.

This chain links TRBV27 with TRBJ2-5, with D uncertain. Germline loops: CDR1 MNHEY, CDR2 SMNVEV (reference sequence). The V end lost 8 bases, the J end lost 4 bases, and 14 bases lay between the germline ends. The CDR3 totals 13 residues. Written as DNA, the CDR3 is TGTGCCAGCTCTGCGGCGACTTTAGAGACCCAGTACTTC. Its translation is CASSAATLETQYF.

The chain recombines TRBV7-9 with TRBJ1-1; D not certain. The CDR3 is made up of 15 amino acids. The V end was cut by 4 bases, the J end by 2 bases, with 14 bases between. CDR1 SEHNR and CDR2 FQNEAQ come from the germline V gene (reference sequence). The CDR3 nucleotides read TGTGCCAGCAGCTCCCTCAGCCTACGTAACACTGAAGCTTTCTTT. Amino acid sequence: CASSSLSLRNTEAFF. Full variable domain (outside the CDR3, taken from reference TRBV7-9 and TRBJ1-1): DTGVSQNPRHKITKRGQNVTFRCDPISEHNRLYWYRQTLGQGPEFLTYFQNEAQLEKSRLLSDRFSAERPKGSFSTLEIQRTEQGDSAMYLCASSSLSLRNTEAFFGQGTRLTVV.

V and J are TRBV7-9 and TRBJ2-1, with TRBD2 matching 10 bases. Germline V gives CDR1 SEHNR, CDR2 FQNEAQ (reference sequence). V lost 5 bases, J lost 4 bases, and 11 bases stayed unmatched. CDR3 length equals 17 residues. The CDR3 protein is CASSTPELAGSYNEQFF. The CDR3 DNA follows: TGTGCCAGCAGCACCCCAGAACTAGCGGGAAGTTACAATGAGCAGTTCTTC.

The chain has TRBV5-1 and TRBJ2-3, with 8 bases aligning to TRBD2. The CDR3 loop spans 14 amino acids. The germline gives CDR1 SGHRS, CDR2 YFSETQ. Trimming took 3 bases from V and 1 from J; bases not matched to a gene: 1. CDR3 region: CASSSGGGTDTQYF. CDR3 DNA: TGCGCCAGCAGCTCGGGAGGGGGCACAGATACGCAGTATTTT.

V and J are TRBV11-2 and TRBJ2-7; 7 bases are shared with TRBD1. V trimming: 6 bases; J trimming: 2 bases; junction bases outside the gene matches: 4. Germline V gene data show CDR1 as SGHAT and CDR2 as FQNNGV. The CDR3 covers 13 residues. Written as DNA, the CDR3 is TGTGCCAGCAGGGACAGGACTGCCTACGAGCAGTACTTC. Protein: CASRDRTAYEQYF.

This rearrangement joins TRBV28 to TRBJ2-4; TRBD1 matches at 12 bases. Germline values: CDR1 MDHEN, CDR2 SYDVKM. V shed 6 bases, J shed 8 bases, and the junction held 14 bases outside the gene matches. The CDR3 spans 17 residues. CDR3 sequence reads: CASSFRDRGRETDIQYF. The CDR3 nucleotides read TGTGCCAGCAGCTTCCGGGACAGGGGGCGAGAGACGGACATTCAGTACTTC.

The V and J genes are TRBV7-9 and TRBJ2-3; 11 positions agree with TRBD2. The J segment lost 3 bases and the V segment lost 0 bases, leaving 2 bases of the junction unmatched. Germline lookup yields CDR1 SEHNR and CDR2 FQNEAQ (reference sequence). The CDR3 is 16 residues long. CDR3 region: CASSLATSGGTDTQYF. DNA of the CDR3: TGTGCCAGCAGCTTAGCCACTAGCGGGGGTACAGATACGCAGTATTTT. The full variable domain, in which reference TRBV7-9 and TRBJ2-3 provide the parts outside the CDR3, is DTGVSQNPRHKITKRGQNVTFRCDPISEHNRLYWYRQTLGQGPEFLTYFQNEAQLEKSRLLSDRFSAERPKGSFSTLEIQRTEQGDSAMYLCASSLATSGGTDTQYFGPGTRLTVL.

This chain joins TRBV5-8 and TRBJ2-1; D is possibly TRBD1 (5 bases). This CDR3 comprises 16 residues. Per germline, CDR1 SGHTS and CDR2 YDEGEE. The V gene lost 3 bases and the J gene lost 0 bases, with 13 bases spanning the gap. The CDR3 coding sequence is TGTGCCAGCAGCTCCCGACAGAGAATCTCCTACAATGAGCAGTTCTTC. This sequence encodes CASSSRQRISYNEQFF.

The sample holds one count of this clone. The chain has TRBV11-1 and TRBJ1-1, with 8 bases that match TRBD1. The CDR3 length is 13 residues. After removal of 4 bases from V and 6 bases from J, the junction contained 4 bases not matched to a gene. Germline CDR1 SGHAT, CDR2 FQDESV (reference sequence). The CDR3, as DNA: TGTGCCAGCAGCTCGGACAGGGCGGCTGAAGCTTTCTTT. Translating it yields CASSSDRAAEAFF.

The V gene is TRBV7-2, the J gene TRBJ2-5; D unresolved. The germline gives CDR1 SGHTA, CDR2 FQGNSA. The CDR3 loop spans 12 amino acids. V was cut by 2 bases and J by 4 bases, with 5 bases left in between. For the CDR3, the DNA is TGTGCCAGCAGCTTATTGGGAGAGACCCAGTACTTC. Encoded protein: CASSLLGETQYF.

The genes are TRBV7-9 and TRBJ2-3; weak D call: TRBD1 (6 bases). V was shortened by 5 bases and J by 4 bases, with 22 bases between the two germline ends. Germline values: CDR1 SEHNR, CDR2 FQNEAQ (reference sequence). This CDR3 is built from 17 residues. CDR3: CASSGLTGSLLADTQYF. Written as DNA, the CDR3 is TGTGCCAGCAGCGGATTAACAGGGAGCCTTTTGGCAGATACGCAGTATTTT.

V usage is TRBV5-1 and J usage is TRBJ2-2; D ambiguous. The germline V and J ends were trimmed by 4 bases and 6 bases, with 16 bases remaining between them. Germline V gene lookup returns CDR1 SGHRS and CDR2 YFSETQ. This CDR3 comprises 15 residues. This CDR3 reads CASSPLQLRSGELFF. CDR3 sequence (DNA): TGCGCCAGCAGCCCCCTACAGCTTCGGTCCGGGGAGCTGTTTTTT.

J is TRBJ1-2 and V is TRBV5-4; D is uncertain. The CDR3 length is 14 residues. Germline lookup yields CDR1 SGHNT and CDR2 YYREEE (reference sequence). V lost 0 bases and J 0 bases, leaving 6 bases between the germline ends. CDR3 in amino acids: CASSLVGSNYGYTF. The CDR3 nucleotides read TGTGCCAGCAGCTTGGTTGGATCTAACTATGGCTACACCTTC.

V gene TRBV4-1 combines with J gene TRBJ2-7; TRBD2 might be the D (5 bases). This CDR3 spans 14 amino acids. V shed 6 bases and J shed 1 base, with 13 bases lying between them. CDR1 is MGHRA, CDR2 YSYEKL, per germline. CDR3 bases: TGCGCCAGCAGGCCGTCGGCGGGTTCCTACGAGCAGTACTTC. It encodes CASRPSAGSYEQYF.

This sequence joins TRBV4-1 and TRBJ1-1; the D is unclear. V dropped 0 bases and J dropped 3 bases, with 11 bases sitting between them. The CDR3 loop spans 15 amino acids. Germline V gene data show CDR1 as MGHRA and CDR2 as YSYEKL. CDR3 DNA: TGCGCCAGCAGCCAAGATGGCCGATCCGACACTGAAGCTTTCTTT. It specifies CASSQDGRSDTEAFF.

V is TRBV30 and J is TRBJ2-5, with 11 bases aligning to TRBD1. The CDR3 loop spans 17 amino acids. Germline V gives CDR1 GTSNPN, CDR2 SVGIG (reference sequence). Losses at the gene ends were 0 bases for V and 5 bases for J; bases not matched to a gene: 11. The CDR3 spells CAWSVWGQGGSGETQYF. CDR3 nucleotide sequence: TGTGCCTGGAGTGTATGGGGACAGGGGGGGTCCGGGGAGACCCAGTACTTC. Supplemented by reference TRBV30 and TRBJ2-5, the full variable domain reads SQTIHQWPATLVQPVGSPLSLECTVEGTSNPNLYWYRQAAGRGLQLLFYSVGIGQISSEVPQNLSASRPQDRQFILSSKKLLLSDSGFYLCAWSVWGQGGSGETQYFGPGTRLLVL.

V is TRBV28 and J is TRBJ1-5, with 11 positions matching TRBD1. Losses at the gene ends were 4 bases for V and 1 base for J; bases not matched to a gene: 3. Germline CDR1 reads MDHEN; CDR2 reads SYDVKM. The CDR3 sequence is 16 residues long. CDR3 coding DNA: TGTGCCAGCAGTTCGGGGACAGGGGGGAGCAATCAGCCCCAGCATTTT. It is translated as CASSSGTGGSNQPQHF.

The chain carries TRBV19 and TRBJ2-7, with 9 positions matching TRBD2. With 9 bases clipped from V and 2 bases from J, the junction kept 2 bases outside the gene matches. CDR1 is LNHDA, CDR2 SQIVND, per germline (reference sequence). The CDR3 totals 12 residues. CDR3 nucleotide sequence: TGTGCCAGCGCTAGCGGGACCTACGAGCAGTACTTC. Amino acids: CASASGTYEQYF. Looking up the rest from reference TRBV19 and TRBJ2-7 gives the full variable domain: DGGITQSPKYLFRKEGQNVTLSCEQNLNHDAMYWYRQDPGQGLRLIYYSQIVNDFQKGDIAEGYSVSREKKESFPLTVTSAQKNPTAFYLCASASGTYEQYFGPGTRLTVT.

This chain links TRBV25-1 with TRBJ1-2, with 9 bases aligning to TRBD1. Germline assignment: CDR1 MGHDK and CDR2 SYGVNS. Trimming removed 4 bases from V and 9 bases from J; junction bases left unmatched: 21. This CDR3 spans 18 amino acids. CDR3 bases: TGTGCCAGCAGTGCCGGGACAGGGCCGTTAAATGTCAAGCGGAGCTACACCTTC. This gives the protein CASSAGTGPLNVKRSYTF.

Regarding this clone: Other DNA sequences in this specimen translate into the identical CDR3. The genes are TRBV10-2 and TRBJ2-3; TRBD2 agrees at 10 bases. V was clipped by 4 bases and J by 0 bases; unmatched bases: 4. There are 16 residues in the CDR3. CDR1 is WSHSY and CDR2 is SAAADI in the germline V gene. CDR3 residues: CASSGSGRSSTDTQYF. CDR3 in DNA: TGCGCCAGCAGTGGTAGCGGGAGGTCGAGCACAGATACGCAGTATTTT.

The chain carries TRBV15 and TRBJ2-7; D might be TRBD2 (6 bases). The V end was cut by 11 bases, the J end by 7 bases, with 15 bases between. There are 11 residues in the CDR3. Germline V gene data show CDR1 as LNHNV and CDR2 as YYDKDF (reference sequence). The CDR3 is CASSGAGEQYF. The CDR3 coding sequence is TGTGCCTCGTCGGGTGCGGGGGAGCAGTACTTC. Filled out from reference TRBV15 and TRBJ2-7, the complete variable domain reads DAMVIQNPRYQVTQFGKPVTLSCSQTLNHNVMYWYQQKSSQAPKLLFHYYDKDFNNEADTPDNFQSRRPNTSFCFLDIRSPGLGDTAMYLCASSGAGEQYFGPGTRLTVT.

The chain couples TRBV5-6 to TRBJ1-4; D gene unclear. CDR1 and CDR2 (germline): SGHDT, YYEEEE. The CDR3 extends over 11 amino acids. The ends were cut back, 0 bases at V and 12 bases at J, with 6 bases in the middle. The CDR3 here is CASSLAEELFF. The CDR3 coding sequence is TGTGCCAGCAGCTTGGCAGAAGAACTGTTTTTT.

The genes are TRBV27 and TRBJ1-1; D might be TRBD1 (5 bases). Trimming removed 2 bases from V and 9 bases from J, with 16 bases in between. The CDR3 spans 14 residues. CDR1 is MNHEY, CDR2 SMNVEV, per germline (reference sequence). The CDR3 here is CASSLLGSGSKAFF. The CDR3 bases are TGTGCCAGCAGTTTACTAGGGTCAGGGAGTAAAGCTTTCTTT.

The count of this clone is one. One base away lies a much larger clone, so this may be a sequencing read error. The J gene is TRBJ1-1, the V gene TRBV27, with D maybe TRBD1 (5 bases). The CDR3 is made up of 13 amino acids. Germline V gives CDR1 MNHEY, CDR2 SMNVEV (reference sequence). CDR3 nucleotides: TGTGCCAGCAGTACTGGGACGGTCACTGAAGTTTTCTTT. It is translated as CASSTGTVTEVFF.

J is TRBJ1-4 and V is TRBV6-1; D is uncertain. The CDR3 covers 16 residues. The V gene lost 3 bases and the J gene lost 4 bases, with 15 bases spanning the gap. The germline V gene has CDR1 MNHNS and CDR2 SASEGT. The CDR3 loop reads CASSDIKDRDNEKLFF. The CDR3 DNA sequence: TGTGCCAGCAGTGATATTAAGGACCGAGATAATGAAAAACTGTTTTTT.

This sequence joins TRBV6-4 and TRBJ1-6; D gene unclear. Germline CDR1 and CDR2: MRHNA and SNTAGT. This CDR3 spans 13 amino acids. V dropped 0 bases and J dropped 9 bases, with 6 bases sitting between them. The CDR3 loop reads CASSDSSVSPLHF. The CDR3 DNA sequence: TGTGCCAGCAGTGACTCGTCTGTTTCACCCCTCCACTTT.

The chain employs TRBV4-2 and TRBJ2-5; no definite D call. CDR3 length: 12 residues. Trimming pared 0 bases from V and 7 bases from J, leaving 6 bases between. The V gene's germline CDR1 is LGHNA and CDR2 YNFKEQ. The CDR3 sequence: CASSQESGTQYF. CDR3 DNA: TGTGCCAGCAGCCAAGAATCCGGGACCCAGTACTTC.

This chain uses TRBV6-5 with TRBJ2-7; D is possibly TRBD1 (6 bases). Trimming left V 0 bases short and J 2 bases short, with 11 bases between. Germline values: CDR1 MNHEY, CDR2 SVGAGI. The CDR3 totals 15 residues. The CDR3 reads CASSYSQGFAYEQYF. The CDR3 DNA reads TGTGCCAGCAGTTACTCGCAGGGGTTTGCCTACGAGCAGTACTTC.